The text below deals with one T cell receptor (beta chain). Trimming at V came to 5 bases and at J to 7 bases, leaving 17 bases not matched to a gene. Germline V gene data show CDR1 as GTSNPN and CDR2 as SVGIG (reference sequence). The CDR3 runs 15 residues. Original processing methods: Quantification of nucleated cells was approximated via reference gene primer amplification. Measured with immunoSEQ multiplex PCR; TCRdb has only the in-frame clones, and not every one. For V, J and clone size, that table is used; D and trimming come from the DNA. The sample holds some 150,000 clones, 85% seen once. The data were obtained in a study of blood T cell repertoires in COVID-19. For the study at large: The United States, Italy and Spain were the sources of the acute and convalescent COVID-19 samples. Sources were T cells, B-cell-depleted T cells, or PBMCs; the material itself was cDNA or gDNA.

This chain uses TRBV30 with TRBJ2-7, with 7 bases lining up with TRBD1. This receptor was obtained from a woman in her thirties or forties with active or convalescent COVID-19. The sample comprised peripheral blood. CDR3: CAWDVTGTVSKEQYF. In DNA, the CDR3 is TGTGCCTGGGATGTAACCGGGACAGTCTCGAAAGAGCAGTACTTC. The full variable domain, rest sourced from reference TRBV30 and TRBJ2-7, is SQTIHQWPATLVQPVGSPLSLECTVEGTSNPNLYWYRQAAGRGLQLLFYSVGIGQISSEVPQNLSASRPQDRQFILSSKKLLLSDSGFYLCAWDVTGTVSKEQYFGPGTRLTVT.